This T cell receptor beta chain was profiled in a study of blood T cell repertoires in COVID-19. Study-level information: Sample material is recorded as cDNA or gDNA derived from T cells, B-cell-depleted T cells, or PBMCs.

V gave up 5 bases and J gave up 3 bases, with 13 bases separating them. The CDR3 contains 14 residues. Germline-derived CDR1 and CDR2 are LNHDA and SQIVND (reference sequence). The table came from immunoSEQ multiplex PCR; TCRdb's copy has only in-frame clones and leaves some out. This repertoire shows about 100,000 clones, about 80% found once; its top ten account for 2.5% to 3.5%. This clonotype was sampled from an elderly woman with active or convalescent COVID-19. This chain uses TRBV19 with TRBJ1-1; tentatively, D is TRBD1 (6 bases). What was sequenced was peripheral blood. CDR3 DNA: TGTGCCAGTAGTCTAACAGGGTTTTACACTGAAGCTTTCTTT. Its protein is CASSLTGFYTEAFF.